A selection of T cell receptor beta chains follows, all from one sample in a study of cytomegalovirus exposure and HLA in healthy donors. This table comes from immunoSEQ multiplex PCR, and its TCRdb copy is limited to in-frame clones, with some not included. Of about 190,000 clones in the sample, roughly four fifths were seen once. The sequenced material came from PBMCs. The receptors originated from a woman aged 25-40 years in good health and CMV-seropositive. CDR3s include the opening cysteine and the closing phenylalanine or tryptophan. Each record gives: clone size, J gene, D gene, V gene, CDR3 protein, CDR3 DNA. The D gene is left open where the match is weak. Size tells how often a clone was seen (once, few, many) or the class of an expanded clone, and some rows leave it out.

clone size: -; J gene: TRBJ1-4; D gene: -; V gene: TRBV5-1; CDR3 protein: CASRSLVTNEKLFF; CDR3 DNA: TGCGCCAGCCGGTCCCTGGTGACTAATGAAAAACTGTTTTTT
clone size: -; J gene: TRBJ1-5; D gene: -; V gene: TRBV4-2; CDR3 protein: CASSQVQGSFNQPQHF; CDR3 DNA: TGTGCCAGCAGCCAAGTGCAGGGGTCTTTCAATCAGCCCCAGCATTTT
clone size: -; J gene: TRBJ2-4; D gene: -; V gene: TRBV6-5; CDR3 protein: CASSSTGLAKNIQYF; CDR3 DNA: TGTGCCAGCAGTTCGACGGGGTTAGCCAAAAACATTCAGTACTTC
clone size: -; J gene: TRBJ2-5; D gene: -; V gene: TRBV18; CDR3 protein: CASSPSGWETQYF; CDR3 DNA: TGTGCCAGCTCCCCCAGCGGTTGGGAGACCCAGTACTTC
clone size: -; J gene: TRBJ1-1; D gene: -; V gene: TRBV27; CDR3 protein: CASSEVGRVNTEAFF; CDR3 DNA: TGTGCCAGCAGTGAAGTAGGCAGGGTGAACACTGAAGCTTTCTTT
clone size: -; J gene: TRBJ2-7; D gene: TRBD2; V gene: TRBV5-6; CDR3 protein: CASSFRTSDYEQYF; CDR3 DNA: TGTGCCAGCAGCTTCCGGACTAGCGACTACGAGCAGTACTTC
clone size: few; J gene: TRBJ2-7; D gene: TRBD1; V gene: TRBV5-4; CDR3 protein: CASSVRDRPYEQYF; CDR3 DNA: TGTGCCAGCAGCGTCCGGGACAGACCCTACGAGCAGTACTTC
clone size: -; J gene: TRBJ2-7; D gene: -; V gene: TRBV28; CDR3 protein: CASRGGDSWAEQYF; CDR3 DNA: TGTGCCAGCAGGGGAGGCGACAGTTGGGCTGAGCAGTACTTC
clone size: few; J gene: TRBJ2-7; D gene: -; V gene: TRBV14; CDR3 protein: CASSQASGPPSYEQYF; CDR3 DNA: TGCGCCAGCAGCCAAGCCAGCGGGCCGCCCTCCTACGAGCAGTACTTC
clone size: -; J gene: TRBJ2-5; D gene: -; V gene: TRBV2; CDR3 protein: CASRQLQETQYF; CDR3 DNA: TGTGCCAGCAGACAGCTCCAAGAGACCCAGTACTTC
clone size: -; J gene: TRBJ1-4; D gene: -; V gene: TRBV7-6; CDR3 protein: CASSTAGTNEKLFF; CDR3 DNA: TGTGCCAGCAGCACCGCCGGGACTAATGAAAAACTGTTTTTT
clone size: -; J gene: TRBJ1-2; D gene: TRBD1; V gene: TRBV5-6; CDR3 protein: CASSLGQGGSGYTF; CDR3 DNA: TGTGCCAGCAGCTTGGGACAGGGTGGGTCTGGCTACACCTTC
clone size: once; J gene: TRBJ2-2; D gene: TRBD2; V gene: TRBV27; CDR3 protein: CASSAGTSGTGELFF; CDR3 DNA: TGTGCCAGCAGTGCAGGGACTAGCGGCACCGGGGAGCTGTTTTTT
clone size: -; J gene: TRBJ1-1; D gene: TRBD1; V gene: TRBV19; CDR3 protein: CASSRQGANTEAFF; CDR3 DNA: TGTGCCAGTAGTCGACAGGGGGCGAACACTGAAGCTTTCTTT
clone size: -; J gene: TRBJ1-5; D gene: -; V gene: TRBV27; CDR3 protein: CASSLSWRQNQPQHF; CDR3 DNA: TGTGCCAGCAGTTTATCGTGGCGGCAAAATCAGCCCCAGCATTTT
clone size: -; J gene: TRBJ2-3; D gene: -; V gene: TRBV5-1; CDR3 protein: CASRSERVNTDTQYF; CDR3 DNA: TGCGCCAGCAGGTCGGAGCGAGTCAACACAGATACGCAGTATTTT
clone size: -; J gene: TRBJ1-1; D gene: -; V gene: TRBV6-5; CDR3 protein: CASSSWGGYEAFF; CDR3 DNA: TGTGCCAGCAGTTCTTGGGGGGGCTACGAAGCTTTCTTT
clone size: -; J gene: TRBJ1-2; D gene: -; V gene: TRBV7-9; CDR3 protein: CASSPGGNNYGYTF; CDR3 DNA: TGTGCCAGCAGCCCGGGGGGGAACAACTATGGCTACACCTTC
clone size: -; J gene: TRBJ2-1; D gene: TRBD2; V gene: TRBV28; CDR3 protein: CASSPTSGVVLEQFF; CDR3 DNA: TGTGCCAGCAGTCCGACTAGCGGGGTCGTCTTAGAGCAGTTCTTC
clone size: -; J gene: TRBJ2-2; D gene: TRBD1; V gene: TRBV27; CDR3 protein: CASSPARTGLITGELFF; CDR3 DNA: TGTGCCAGCAGTCCCGCTAGGACAGGCCTCATCACCGGGGAGCTGTTTTTT
clone size: -; J gene: TRBJ2-2; D gene: -; V gene: TRBV5-1; CDR3 protein: CASSLVAAVNTGELFF; CDR3 DNA: TGCGCCAGCAGCTTGGTAGCGGCCGTGAACACCGGGGAGCTGTTTTTT
clone size: -; J gene: TRBJ2-7; D gene: TRBD1; V gene: TRBV6-1; CDR3 protein: CASGRTGTGEQYF; CDR3 DNA: TGTGCCAGCGGCCGGACAGGGACAGGCGAGCAGTACTTC
clone size: few; J gene: TRBJ2-7; D gene: TRBD1; V gene: TRBV5-1; CDR3 protein: CASRAGQGRGEQYF; CDR3 DNA: TGCGCCAGCAGGGCCGGACAGGGAAGAGGCGAGCAGTACTTC
clone size: once; J gene: TRBJ2-3; D gene: -; V gene: TRBV4-1; CDR3 protein: CASSQVLPTDTQYF; CDR3 DNA: TGCGCCAGCAGCCAAGTACTCCCCACAGATACGCAGTATTTT
clone size: -; J gene: TRBJ1-5; D gene: -; V gene: TRBV5-3; CDR3 protein: CARSSPARGSNQPQHF; CDR3 DNA: TGTGCCAGAAGCTCTCCCGCCCGCGGGAGCAATCAGCCCCAGCATTTT
clone size: -; J gene: TRBJ2-7; D gene: -; V gene: TRBV10-3; CDR3 protein: CAISEVNYYEQYF; CDR3 DNA: TGTGCCATCAGTGAAGTCAACTACTACGAGCAGTACTTC
clone size: -; J gene: TRBJ2-1; D gene: TRBD2; V gene: TRBV5-1; CDR3 protein: CASSSAGGYNEQFF; CDR3 DNA: TGCGCCAGCAGCTCTGCGGGAGGGTACAATGAGCAGTTCTTC
clone size: -; J gene: TRBJ1-1; D gene: -; V gene: TRBV19; CDR3 protein: CASSIRDTGYTEAFF; CDR3 DNA: TGTGCCAGTAGTATACGGGACACCGGCTACACTGAAGCTTTCTTT
clone size: -; J gene: TRBJ2-1; D gene: -; V gene: TRBV10-3; CDR3 protein: CAINRDLASDEQFF; CDR3 DNA: TGTGCCATCAACCGGGACTTAGCTTCTGATGAGCAGTTCTTC
clone size: -; J gene: TRBJ2-7; D gene: TRBD1; V gene: TRBV5-5; CDR3 protein: CASSSPPISTGGGRNEQYF; CDR3 DNA: TGTGCCAGCAGCTCACCGCCTATATCGACAGGGGGTGGTAGAAACGAGCAGTACTTC
clone size: -; J gene: TRBJ2-7; D gene: TRBD2; V gene: TRBV11-2; CDR3 protein: CASSLSQAGGPYEQYF; CDR3 DNA: TGTGCCAGCAGCCTCTCGCAAGCGGGAGGGCCCTACGAGCAGTACTTC
clone size: -; J gene: TRBJ2-3; D gene: -; V gene: TRBV6-4; CDR3 protein: CASSDSRGSTDTQYF; CDR3 DNA: TGTGCCAGCAGTGACTCGAGAGGGAGCACAGATACGCAGTATTTT
clone size: -; J gene: TRBJ1-1; D gene: -; V gene: TRBV28; CDR3 protein: CASSSRQVLNTEAFF; CDR3 DNA: TGTGCCAGCAGTTCACGACAGGTTTTGAACACTGAAGCTTTCTTT
clone size: -; J gene: TRBJ2-7; D gene: -; V gene: TRBV11-1; CDR3 protein: CASSPGTALYEQYF; CDR3 DNA: TGTGCCAGCAGCCCCGGGACTGCGTTATACGAGCAGTACTTC
clone size: -; J gene: TRBJ2-7; D gene: TRBD1; V gene: TRBV6-5; CDR3 protein: CASSSTGVHEQYF; CDR3 DNA: TGTGCCAGCAGTTCCACAGGGGTCCACGAGCAGTACTTC
clone size: -; J gene: TRBJ2-1; D gene: TRBD1; V gene: TRBV9; CDR3 protein: CASSVKKGQGRNEQFF; CDR3 DNA: TGTGCCAGCAGCGTAAAAAAGGGACAGGGTCGCAATGAGCAGTTCTTC
clone size: -; J gene: TRBJ1-5; D gene: -; V gene: TRBV21-1; CDR3 protein: CASSPGTGWRQPQHF; CDR3 DNA: TGTGCCAGCAGCCCCGGGACAGGGTGGCGCCAGCCCCAGCATTTT
clone size: -; J gene: TRBJ2-3; D gene: -; V gene: TRBV5-4; CDR3 protein: CASSLGGLSGADTQYF; CDR3 DNA: TGTGCCAGCAGCTTGGGAGGTCTCTCGGGGGCAGATACGCAGTATTTT
clone size: once; J gene: TRBJ1-4; D gene: -; V gene: TRBV5-4; CDR3 protein: CASSSGTRNEKLFF; CDR3 DNA: TGTGCCAGCAGTTCCGGGACAAGGAATGAAAAACTGTTTTTT
clone size: -; J gene: TRBJ2-3; D gene: TRBD2; V gene: TRBV5-1; CDR3 protein: CASSLALREGDTQYF; CDR3 DNA: TGCGCCAGCAGCTTGGCTTTGAGGGAGGGGGATACGCAGTATTTT
clone size: once; J gene: TRBJ1-1; D gene: TRBD1; V gene: TRBV27; CDR3 protein: CASSADRVNTEAFF; CDR3 DNA: TGTGCCAGCAGTGCGGACAGGGTCAACACTGAAGCTTTCTTT
clone size: -; J gene: TRBJ1-2; D gene: TRBD1; V gene: TRBV5-1; CDR3 protein: CASSLGGQGATGYTF; CDR3 DNA: TGCGCCAGCAGCTTGGGGGGACAGGGGGCGACTGGCTACACCTTC
clone size: few; J gene: TRBJ2-2; D gene: -; V gene: TRBV7-9; CDR3 protein: CASSPGPSGELFF; CDR3 DNA: TGTGCCAGCAGTCCCGGTCCTTCCGGGGAGCTGTTTTTT
clone size: few; J gene: TRBJ2-7; D gene: TRBD1; V gene: TRBV5-4; CDR3 protein: CASSLGDRPYEQYF; CDR3 DNA: TGTGCCAGCAGCTTGGGGGACAGGCCCTACGAGCAGTACTTC
clone size: -; J gene: TRBJ2-3; D gene: TRBD2; V gene: TRBV11-1; CDR3 protein: CASSLDTSGRDTQYF; CDR3 DNA: TGTGCCAGCAGCTTAGATACTAGCGGGAGAGATACGCAGTATTTT
clone size: -; J gene: TRBJ2-7; D gene: -; V gene: TRBV18; CDR3 protein: CASSPDSSAAYEQYF; CDR3 DNA: TGTGCCAGCTCACCGGACAGCTCTGCTGCCTACGAGCAGTACTTC
clone size: -; J gene: TRBJ2-7; D gene: -; V gene: TRBV6-1; CDR3 protein: CASREGSGGEQYF; CDR3 DNA: TGTGCCAGCAGGGAGGGGAGCGGTGGTGAGCAGTACTTC
clone size: -; J gene: TRBJ2-2; D gene: -; V gene: TRBV11-3; CDR3 protein: CASSLADTGELFF; CDR3 DNA: TGTGCCAGCAGCTTAGCGGACACCGGGGAGCTGTTTTTT
clone size: once; J gene: TRBJ2-7; D gene: TRBD1; V gene: TRBV5-5; CDR3 protein: CASSLAGTGRYEQYF; CDR3 DNA: TGTGCCAGCAGCTTGGCCGGGACAGGGCGGTACGAGCAGTACTTC
clone size: -; J gene: TRBJ2-1; D gene: TRBD2; V gene: TRBV4-1; CDR3 protein: CASSQGTSGRFYNEQFF; CDR3 DNA: TGCGCCAGCAGCCAAGGGACTAGCGGGCGATTCTACAATGAGCAGTTCTTC
clone size: -; J gene: TRBJ2-7; D gene: TRBD2; V gene: TRBV28; CDR3 protein: CASKEAGTLYEQYF; CDR3 DNA: TGTGCCAGCAAGGAAGCGGGAACCCTCTACGAGCAGTACTTC
clone size: -; J gene: TRBJ2-3; D gene: TRBD1; V gene: TRBV18; CDR3 protein: CASSRGQGRTDTQYF; CDR3 DNA: TGTGCCAGCTCACGGGGACAGGGAAGAACAGATACGCAGTATTTT
clone size: -; J gene: TRBJ2-1; D gene: -; V gene: TRBV4-1; CDR3 protein: CASSPSGNNEQFF; CDR3 DNA: TGCGCCAGCAGCCCGTCGGGAAACAATGAGCAGTTCTTC
clone size: -; J gene: TRBJ2-6; D gene: -; V gene: TRBV6-6; CDR3 protein: CASGSGTVLTF; CDR3 DNA: TGTGCCAGCGGATCCGGGACAGTCCTGACTTTC
clone size: -; J gene: TRBJ2-4; D gene: TRBD2; V gene: TRBV15; CDR3 protein: CATSRGLAGAGAKNIQYF; CDR3 DNA: TGTGCCACCAGCAGAGGACTAGCGGGCGCTGGGGCCAAAAACATTCAGTACTTC
clone size: -; J gene: TRBJ1-2; D gene: -; V gene: TRBV27; CDR3 protein: CASSFQGSGYGYTF; CDR3 DNA: TGTGCCAGCAGTTTCCAGGGATCAGGCTATGGCTACACCTTC
clone size: -; J gene: TRBJ1-1; D gene: -; V gene: TRBV5-1; CDR3 protein: CASSLVEMSEAFF; CDR3 DNA: TGCGCCAGCAGCTTGGTGGAGATGTCTGAAGCTTTCTTT